The 2 T cell receptor beta chains presented below share a single source sample, sequenced in a study of spatial heterogeneity in lung cancer. TCRdb reanalysed the 5' RACE reads using MiXCR and keeps one entry per CDR3 protein. The top ten hold more than 9% of the sample, which has thousands of distinct CDR3 sequences, roughly 15% seen once. Study findings and constraints: For expanded intratumoral alpha and beta TCRs, counts tracked tumor mutation counts.

These receptors have no identified antigens. The time point: sample taken at primary tumor resection. This sample comprised lung tumor tissue, obtained at surgery. The receptors derive from a male donor with early-stage non-small cell lung cancer.

This clonotype rates as medium-sized. Little can be read into the size of this beta chain, an off-target read in a library designed for alpha chains. The DNA of the CDR3 is TGTGCCAGCAGTGAAGCGCCCGGCAGGGCCGGCAATGAGCAGTTCTTC. Protein sequence: CASSEAPGRAGNEQFF. J is TRBJ2-1 and V is TRBV6-1; possible D gene TRBD1, 5 bases. Trimming stripped 0 bases from V and 6 bases from J, with 15 bases between. The CDR3 runs 16 residues. The germline gives CDR1 MNHNS, CDR2 SASEGT.

This clonotype is classed as medium-sized. This beta chain appears as a stray read in a library generated for alpha chains; its size is not informative. The rearrangement joins TRBV20-1 to TRBJ1-5; 9 bases agree with TRBD1. CDR1 is DFQATT and CDR2 is SNEGSKA in the germline V gene (reference sequence). There are 13 residues in the CDR3. The ends lost 6 bases at V and 11 bases at J; junction bases unmatched: 11. The CDR3 is CSAPWTGDQAQHF. The CDR3 bases are TGCAGTGCGCCTTGGACAGGGGACCAAGCCCAGCATTTT.